The sequence of this TCR beta chain was determined in a study of metastatic and nonmetastatic thyroid tumors. Looking at the study overall: Repertoire comparisons spanned blood and tumor or nodule tissue from malignant and benign thyroid patients. The study, taken as a whole, reports: Malignant tumors reportedly showed significantly higher TCR beta diversity than benign nodules in both blood and tumor.

Notes on this clone: What it binds is unknown. An end of the junction differs from the germline gene, which may be a read error. Other nucleotide sequences from this sample produce the same CDR3.

Per the germline V gene, CDR1 is SGDLS and CDR2 is YYNGEE. This CDR3 spans 17 amino acids. Prior to thyroid surgery, none of the patients had received any treatment. Authors' analysis steps: In papillary thyroid cancer, a distant-metastasis classifier was built using CDR3 differences across clinicopathological groups. TCRdb re-called the PCR reads with MiXCR. The V and J calls follow TCRdb's processing rather than the paper's. The sample includes roughly 36,000 clones, 9.5% to 14% of them seen just once. The clonotype originates from a female donor with papillary thyroid cancer or a benign thyroid nodule (not recorded which). Some clones in this sample may be carry-over from other donors' samples. Sequencing was performed on blood. The genes are TRBV9 and TRBJ1-5, with D unclear. For the CDR3, the DNA is TGTGCCAGCAGCGTCATGATAGGTGTTTGCTCTGATCAGCCTCAGCATTTT. Its protein product is CASSVMIGVCSDQPQHF. Supplemented by reference TRBV9 and TRBJ1-5, the full variable domain reads DSGVTQTPKHLITATGQRVTLRCSPRSGDLSVYWYQQSLDQGLQFLIQYYNGEERAKGNILERFSAQQFPDLHSELNLSSLELGDSALYFCASSVMIGVCSDQPQHFGDGTRLSIL.